This T cell receptor (beta chain) was sequenced for a study of shared clonotypes between healthy human individuals. Study-level findings and limits: Sorted-subset samples were not fully sequenced, rarefaction indicated.

Terminally differentiated effector memory CD45RA+ cells were excluded from the naive CD8 cells, which were CD45RO-negative and positively selected for CCR7. The V gene end was trimmed by 4 bases and the J gene end by 14 bases; junction bases not matched to a gene: 15. The length of the CDR3 is 16 residues. Germline CDR1 is SEHNR and CDR2 is FQNEAQ (reference sequence). As for this clone: The antigen remains undetermined.

Clones were sequenced by immunoSEQ multiplex PCR, and TCRdb holds only the in-frame ones, with some missing. This sample carries under 1 million clones, nearly 95% of them seen once, and the ten largest clones take 24%. Sequenced input: naive CD8+ T cells sorted from blood. The origin of this receptor is a man younger than 45 in good health. This chain joins TRBV7-9 and TRBJ2-1, with 12 nucleotides matching TRBD2. In DNA, the CDR3 is TGTGCCAGCAGCTCAAATCCCGGGACTAGCGGGCAGGCGGAGTTCTTC. Its translation: CASSSNPGTSGQAEFF. The full variable domain, completed using reference TRBV7-9 and TRBJ2-1, is DTGVSQNPRHKITKRGQNVTFRCDPISEHNRLYWYRQTLGQGPEFLTYFQNEAQLEKSRLLSDRFSAERPKGSFSTLEIQRTEQGDSAMYLCASSSNPGTSGQAEFFGPGTRLTVL.